These 31 T cell receptor beta chains were sequenced from one sample in a study of post-analysis software for immune sequencing data. These receptors' antigens are unknown. Regarding the study as a whole: Higher frequency in patients than in controls was seen for roughly five TRBV segments, with TRBV5-6, TRBV5-1 and TRBV20-1 among them.

Prepared TCR beta cDNA libraries contained unique molecular identifiers. Via MiXCR, TCRdb re-called the PCR reads, giving one row per CDR3 protein. The repertoire has about 540,000 distinct CDR3 sequences, around 31% of them found once; the top ten carry roughly 6%. The specimen was blood. The source of these receptors is a girl aged 2-17 years with multiple sclerosis.

This clonotype is a singleton in its sample. This may be a read error: a much more frequent sequence differs by one nucleotide. This sequence joins TRBV5-5 and TRBJ2-1; 9 nucleotides match TRBD2. The DNA end lines up better with TRBJ2-7; the J call may be wrong. Germline V CDR1 and CDR2: SGHKS, YYEKEE (reference sequence). CDR3 length: 15 amino acids. In DNA form, the CDR3 reads TGTGCCAGCAGCCCCACTAGCGGGCCTTACAATGAGCAGTACTTC. Amino acids: CASSPTSGPYNEQYF.

This clonotype occurred a few times. The chain joins TRBV11-2 to TRBJ2-3; 7 bases fit TRBD1. Germline V CDR1 and CDR2: SGHAT, FQNNGV. V lost 5 bases to trimming and J lost 5 bases; unmatched junction nucleotides: 16. The CDR3 is 17 residues long. DNA of the CDR3: TGTGCCAGCAGCAAAACTGGGACAGCCAAAGGGGAAGATACGCAGTATTTT. Amino acid sequence: CASSKTGTAKGEDTQYF.

This clonotype was counted between two and nine times. This chain joins TRBV7-9 and TRBJ2-1; perhaps D is TRBD1 or TRBD2 (7 bases each). V shed 6 bases and J shed 5 bases, with 14 bases lying between them. This CDR3 spans 14 amino acids. The V gene's germline CDR1 is SEHNR and CDR2 FQNEAQ (reference sequence). The CDR3 region is CASSKRDSNNEQFF. CDR3 bases: TGTGCCAGCAGTAAGCGGGACAGTAACAATGAGCAGTTCTTC.

This clonotype was seen a few times. The V and J genes are TRBV20-1 and TRBJ2-7, with 9 bases that match TRBD1. Germline assignment: CDR1 DFQATT and CDR2 SNEGSKA (reference sequence). The V gene end was trimmed by 3 bases and the J gene end by 3 bases; junction bases not matched to a gene: 9. The CDR3 has 15 residues. The DNA for the CDR3 is TGCAGTGCTAGGGCCTCCGGGACAGGGAACTACGAGCAGTACTTC. Its protein product is CSARASGTGNYEQYF.

In the case of this clonotype: A read error may be the cause here, since a much bigger clone is one base away. The rearrangement joins TRBV12-3 or TRBV12-4 to TRBJ1-2, with TRBD1 matching over 8 bases. There are 13 residues in the CDR3. Here the CDR3 reads CTSSSTGGYGYTF. The DNA for the CDR3 is TGTACCAGCAGTTCTACAGGGGGCTATGGCTACACCTTC.

The chain employs TRBV7-2 and TRBJ1-2; D possibly corresponds to TRBD1 (5 bases). Between the trimmed V and J ends, which lost 4 bases and 8 bases, there was a span of 17 bases. This CDR3 contains 14 residues. Per germline, CDR1 SGHTA and CDR2 FQGNSA. The CDR3 sequence: CASSSRSGVLGYTF. The CDR3 nucleotides read TGTGCCAGCAGCTCTAGGTCGGGGGTGTTAGGCTACACCTTC. The entire variable domain, with the rest obtained from reference TRBV7-2 and TRBJ1-2, is as follows: GAGVSQSPSNKVTEKGKDVELRCDPISGHTALYWYRQSLGQGLEFLIYFQGNSAPDKSGLPSDRFSAERTGGSVSTLTIQRTQQEDSAVYLCASSSRSGVLGYTFGSGTRLTVV.

J is TRBJ2-3 and V is TRBV15; D is uncertain. This CDR3 is 19 amino acids long. CDR1 is LNHNV and CDR2 is YYDKDF in the germline V gene (reference sequence). Between the trimmed V and J ends, which lost 5 bases and 0 bases, there was a span of 24 bases. The CDR3 DNA is TGTGCCACCAGCGGACCATTGACACCTTTCGACCTTAGCACAGATACGCAGTATTTT. Protein product: CATSGPLTPFDLSTDTQYF.

The rearrangement joins TRBV12-3 or TRBV12-4 to TRBJ2-5; D unclear. The CDR3 runs 14 residues. Trimming pared 6 bases from V and 0 bases from J, leaving 11 bases between. The DNA of the CDR3 is TGTGCCAGCAGCCTCACGGATAACCAAGAGACCCAGTACTTC. Translated: CASSLTDNQETQYF.

This chain links TRBV5-6 with TRBJ2-1, with TRBD2 matching 9 bases. The CDR3 runs 15 residues. Losses at the gene ends were 3 bases for V and 4 bases for J; bases not matched to a gene: 5. The germline CDR1 and CDR2 sequences are SGHDT and YYEEEE. The CDR3 reads CASSWSSGAYNEQFF. CDR3 nucleotides: TGTGCCAGCAGCTGGTCTAGCGGGGCTTACAATGAGCAGTTCTTC.

CDR3: CASSLGSIRAYEQYF. CDR3 DNA sequence: TGTGCCAGCAGCTTAGGAAGTATAAGGGCCTACGAGCAGTACTTC. The chain links TRBV7-9 to TRBJ2-5; no clear D gene. The end of the DNA fits TRBJ2-7 better, so the J call may be wrong. Germline values: CDR1 SEHNR, CDR2 FQNEAQ (reference sequence). This CDR3 has 15 amino acids.

The chain uses TRBV12-3 or TRBV12-4 and TRBJ2-3, with D possibly being TRBD1 or TRBD2 (5 bases each). The CDR3 contains 16 residues. V was trimmed by 6 bases and J by 2 bases, leaving 18 bases between them. The chain's CDR3 is CASSGGTLISTDTQYF. The CDR3 nucleotides read TGTGCCAGCAGCGGTGGGACCCTCATATCCACAGATACGCAGTATTTT.

The chain employs TRBV20-1 and TRBJ2-7; tentative D call: TRBD2 (5 bases). The CDR3 has 12 amino acids. V lost 4 bases and J lost 2, with 9 bases in between. The germline CDR1 and CDR2 sequences are DFQATT and SNEGSKA (reference sequence). CDR3 region: CSAIGGPYEQYF. CDR3 coding DNA: TGCAGTGCTATTGGCGGGCCCTACGAGCAGTACTTC.

This clonotype was observed a handful of times. J is TRBJ2-7 and V is TRBV7-6; no firm D call. Looked up from germline, CDR1 is SGHVS and CDR2 is FNYEAQ. Trimming took off 1 base at V and 0 bases at J, with 13 bases between the two ends. This CDR3 region has 16 residues. CDR3 DNA: TGTGCCAGCAGCTTAGAGGCCGATATCATCTCCTACGAGCAGTACTTC. Its translation: CASSLEADIISYEQYF.

As DNA, the CDR3 is TGTGCCAGCTCCGGGGCGCGGGGCTCCTACAATGAGCAGTTCTTC. It is translated as CASSGARGSYNEQFF. This chain connects TRBV5-6 to TRBJ2-1; perhaps TRBD2 as D (6 bases). The germline V gene encodes CDR1 SGHDT and CDR2 YYEEEE. Trimming shortened V by 7 bases and J by 0 bases, and 14 bases separated the two germline ends. The CDR3 consists of 15 residues.

This clonotype has only a few counts. This may be a read error, as it is one base from a much larger clone. The gene calls are TRBV5-1 and TRBJ2-5; D gene uncertain. The CDR3 has 14 amino acids. Germline CDR1 SGHRS, CDR2 YFSETQ. The V gene lost 7 bases and the J gene lost 3 bases, with 16 bases spanning the gap. In DNA form, the CDR3 reads TGCGCCAGCGGCCCCCTTGGCACCAAAGAGACCCAGTACTTC. Translating it yields CASGPLGTKETQYF.

This clonotype turned up a few times. The rearrangement links TRBV20-1 to TRBJ2-1; D is unresolved. CDR1 is DFQATT, CDR2 SNEGSKA, per germline (reference sequence). This CDR3 comprises 13 residues. The V and J ends lost 8 bases and 5 bases respectively, with 16 bases between them. Here the CDR3 reads CSLLARWDNEQFF. The CDR3, as DNA: TGCAGTCTTCTCGCCAGGTGGGACAATGAGCAGTTCTTC.

This chain joins TRBV5-1 and TRBJ2-7, with TRBD2 as a possible D gene (5 bases). Judging by the DNA end, TRBJ2-5 fits better; the J call may be wrong. The CDR3 is made up of 15 amino acids. Germline V CDR1 and CDR2: SGHRS, YFSETQ. The CDR3 region is CASSLVGSERETQYF. The DNA for the CDR3 is TGCGCCAGCAGCTTGGTTGGGTCGGAGCGGGAGACCCAGTACTTC.

This clonotype turned up a few times. V usage is TRBV5-1 and J usage is TRBJ1-2; TRBD1 matches 8 bases. Germline CDR1 SGHRS, CDR2 YFSETQ. J gave up 5 bases and V 2 bases, and 8 bases lay outside the gene matches. This CDR3 has 15 amino acids. The CDR3 here is CASSFGDRGRYGYTF. Written as DNA, the CDR3 is TGCGCCAGCAGCTTTGGTGACAGGGGAAGATATGGCTACACCTTC.

The gene calls are TRBV4-2 and TRBJ1-6; tentatively, D is TRBD1 (5 bases). The ends were cut back, 0 bases at V and 8 bases at J, with 14 bases in the middle. The germline V gene encodes CDR1 LGHNA and CDR2 YNFKEQ. The CDR3 is 16 amino acids. The CDR3 bases are TGTGCCAGCAGCCAAGAGGGACGGGGATCGGATTCACCCCTCCACTTT. Protein product: CASSQEGRGSDSPLHF.

Only a few counts were recorded for this clonotype. The CDR3 here is CASSPQSSSTDTQYF. In DNA, the CDR3 is TGTGCCAGCAGTCCCCAGTCTTCTAGCACAGATACGCAGTATTTT. The chain uses TRBV7-3 and TRBJ2-3; D gene uncertain. Germline-derived CDR1 and CDR2 are SGHTA and FQGTGA. V lost 6 bases, J lost 0 bases, and 13 bases lay in between. The CDR3 totals 15 residues.

This chain connects TRBV12-3 or TRBV12-4 to TRBJ2-7; 7 bases match TRBD2. Unmatched junction bases numbered 3, after V lost 4 bases and J lost 0 bases. The CDR3 loop spans 14 amino acids. The CDR3 region is CASSWGGVSYEQYF. CDR3 nucleotides: TGTGCCAGCAGTTGGGGGGGGGTCTCCTACGAGCAGTACTTC.

The DNA for the CDR3 is TGTGCCAGCAGGAGATTCACTAACGAGTACTTC. As protein: CASRRFTNEYF. The rearrangement joins TRBV6-5 to TRBJ2-7; D is undetermined. V was cut by 6 bases and J by 11 bases, with 14 bases left in between. Germline V gives CDR1 MNHEY, CDR2 SVGAGI. The CDR3 totals 11 residues.

This clonotype has more than one count but fewer than ten. The chain combines TRBV5-1 with TRBJ2-7, with D tentatively TRBD1 (6 bases). This CDR3 comprises 11 residues. V was trimmed by 8 bases and J by 5 bases, leaving 11 bases between them. Per the germline V gene, CDR1 is SGHRS and CDR2 is YFSETQ. The CDR3 is CASTGYHEQYF. As DNA, the CDR3 is TGCGCCAGTACAGGGTACCACGAGCAGTACTTC.

Only a few counts were recorded for this clonotype. This chain joins TRBV6-6 and TRBJ2-1; 8 bases match TRBD2. V gave up 6 bases and J gave up 6 bases; unmatched junction bases: 16. Germline lookup yields CDR1 MNHNY and CDR2 SVGAGI (reference sequence). CDR3 length: 17 residues. CDR3 DNA sequence: TGTGCCAGCAGAACAGCGGGGGCCTCCGGGGGGGGCAATGAGCAGTTCTTC. Amino acids: CASRTAGASGGGNEQFF.

This sequence joins TRBV11-2 and TRBJ1-1; a weak D match, TRBD1 (5 bases). This CDR3 region has 15 residues. Trimming took off 5 bases at V and 8 bases at J, with 21 bases between the two ends. Germline V gene data show CDR1 as SGHAT and CDR2 as FQNNGV. The chain's CDR3 is CASSLNRDSRWEAFF. In DNA, the CDR3 is TGTGCCAGCAGCCTAAACCGGGACTCAAGGTGGGAAGCTTTCTTT.

Regarding this clonotype: This may arise from a read error, as a much more abundant clone is one base away. The gene calls are TRBV5-1 and TRBJ1-4, with D hard to call. Per the germline V gene, CDR1 is SGHRS and CDR2 is YFSETQ. Trimming removed 0 bases from V and 5 bases from J, with 2 bases in between. This CDR3 has 12 residues. The DNA of the CDR3 is TGCGCCAGCAGCTTGGAGAATGAAAAACTGTTTTTT. It is translated as CASSLENEKLFF.

CDR3 sequence reads: CATSRGTSGVNTEAFF. The CDR3 DNA reads TGTGCCACCAGCAGGGGGACATCGGGTGTGAACACTGAAGCTTTCTTT. This sequence joins TRBV15 and TRBJ1-1; D may be TRBD1 (6 bases). Germline V CDR1 and CDR2: LNHNV, YYDKDF (reference sequence). The CDR3 extends over 16 amino acids. V dropped 3 bases and J dropped 0 bases, with 14 bases sitting between them.

J is TRBJ1-4 and V is TRBV6-6; TRBD1 might be the D (6 bases). V was clipped by 2 bases and J by 7 bases, with 17 bases between them. This CDR3 has 16 amino acids. The germline CDR1 and CDR2 sequences are MNHNY and SVGAGI (reference sequence). The CDR3: CASSYESGARGEKLFF. The CDR3, as DNA: TGTGCCAGCAGTTACGAATCGGGGGCGCGAGGTGAAAAACTGTTTTTT.

This clonotype was counted a few times. This chain links TRBV29-1 with TRBJ1-2; D not resolved. Between the trimmed V and J ends, which lost 6 bases and 6 bases, there was a span of 11 bases. Looked up from germline, CDR1 is SQVTM and CDR2 is ANQGSEA. This CDR3 region has 11 residues. The CDR3 loop is CSVGKADGYTF. In DNA form, the CDR3 reads TGCAGCGTCGGGAAGGCGGATGGCTACACCTTC.

The table lists this clonotype with a few counts. The chain combines TRBV5-1 with TRBJ2-5; D perhaps matches TRBD1 (6 bases). Per germline, CDR1 SGHRS and CDR2 YFSETQ. V dropped 0 bases and J dropped 1 base, with 13 bases sitting between them. The CDR3 length is 16 residues. CDR3 in amino acids: CASSLGGHKAQETQYF. The DNA for the CDR3 is TGCGCCAGCAGCTTGGGGGGACACAAGGCCCAAGAGACCCAGTACTTC. Drawing the rest from reference TRBV5-1 and TRBJ2-5, the complete variable domain is KAGVTQTPRYLIKTRGQQVTLSCSPISGHRSVSWYQQTPGQGLQFLFEYFSETQRNKGNFPGRFSGRQFSNSRSEMNVSTLELGDSALYLCASSLGGHKAQETQYFGPGTRLLVL.

This clonotype was seen at least ten times. This chain links TRBV4-1 with TRBJ1-2; 9 nucleotides match TRBD1. Germline V gene lookup returns CDR1 MGHRA and CDR2 YSYEKL. V shed 4 bases, J shed 3 bases, and the junction held 9 bases outside the gene matches. The CDR3 has 16 residues. CDR3 in amino acids: CASSPKGTGTYYGYTF. CDR3 DNA: TGCGCCAGCAGCCCAAAGGGGACAGGGACTTACTATGGCTACACCTTC.